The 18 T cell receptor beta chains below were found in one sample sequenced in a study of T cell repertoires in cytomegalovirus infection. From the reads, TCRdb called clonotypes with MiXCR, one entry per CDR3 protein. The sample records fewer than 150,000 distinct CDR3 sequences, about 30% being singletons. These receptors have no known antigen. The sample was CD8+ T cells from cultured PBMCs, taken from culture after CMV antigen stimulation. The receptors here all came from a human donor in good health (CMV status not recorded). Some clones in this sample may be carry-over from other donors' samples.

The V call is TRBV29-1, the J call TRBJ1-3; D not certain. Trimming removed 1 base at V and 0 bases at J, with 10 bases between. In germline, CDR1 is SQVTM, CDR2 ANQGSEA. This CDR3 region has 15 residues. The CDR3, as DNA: TGCAGCGTTGAAGGACACTCAGCCTCTGGAAACACCATATATTTT. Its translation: CSVEGHSASGNTIYF.

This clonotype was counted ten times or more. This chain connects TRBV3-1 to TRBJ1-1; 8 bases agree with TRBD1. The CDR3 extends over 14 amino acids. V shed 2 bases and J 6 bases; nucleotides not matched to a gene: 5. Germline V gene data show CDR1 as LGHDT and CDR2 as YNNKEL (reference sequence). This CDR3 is CASSQQGAGSEAFF. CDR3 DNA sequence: TGTGCCAGCAGCCAACAGGGGGCAGGGTCTGAAGCTTTCTTT.

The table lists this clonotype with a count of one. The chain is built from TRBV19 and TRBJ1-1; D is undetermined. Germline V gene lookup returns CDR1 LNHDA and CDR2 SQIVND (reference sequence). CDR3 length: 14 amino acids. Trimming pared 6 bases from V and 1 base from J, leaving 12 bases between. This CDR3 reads CASSAWLANTEAFF. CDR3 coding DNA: TGTGCCAGTAGCGCTTGGCTGGCGAACACTGAAGCTTTCTTT.

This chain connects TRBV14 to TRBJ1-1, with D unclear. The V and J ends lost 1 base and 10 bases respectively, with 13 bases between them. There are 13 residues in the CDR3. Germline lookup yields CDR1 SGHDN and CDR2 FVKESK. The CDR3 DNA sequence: TGTGCCAGCAGCCAAGTTGCGGGGATGGCAGCTTTCTTT. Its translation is CASSQVAGMAAFF.

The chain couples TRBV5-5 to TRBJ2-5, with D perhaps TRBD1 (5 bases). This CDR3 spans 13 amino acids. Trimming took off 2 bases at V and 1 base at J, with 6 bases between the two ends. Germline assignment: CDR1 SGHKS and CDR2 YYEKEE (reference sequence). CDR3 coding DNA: TGTGCCAGCAGCTTACAGGTCCAAGAGACCCAGTACTTC. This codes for CASSLQVQETQYF.

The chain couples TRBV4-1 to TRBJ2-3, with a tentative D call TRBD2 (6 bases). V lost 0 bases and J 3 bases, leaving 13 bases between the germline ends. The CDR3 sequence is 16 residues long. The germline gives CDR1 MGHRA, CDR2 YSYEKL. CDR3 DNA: TGCGCCAGCAGCCAAGAACCAGCGGGTCCGACAGATACGCAGTATTTT. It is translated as CASSQEPAGPTDTQYF.

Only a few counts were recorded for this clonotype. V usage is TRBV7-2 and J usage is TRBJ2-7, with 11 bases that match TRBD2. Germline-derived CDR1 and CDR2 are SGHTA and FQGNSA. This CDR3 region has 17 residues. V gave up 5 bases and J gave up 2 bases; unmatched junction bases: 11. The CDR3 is CASSRGLAGQPTYEQYF. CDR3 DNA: TGTGCCAGCAGCCGCGGACTAGCGGGCCAACCGACCTACGAGCAGTACTTC.

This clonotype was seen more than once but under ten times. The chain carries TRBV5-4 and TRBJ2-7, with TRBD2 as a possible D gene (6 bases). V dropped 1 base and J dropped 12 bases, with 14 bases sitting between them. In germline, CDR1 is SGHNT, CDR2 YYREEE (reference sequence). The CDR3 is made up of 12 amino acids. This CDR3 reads CASSLWGDSLYF. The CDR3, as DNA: TGTGCCAGCAGCTTGTGGGGGGACTCCCTGTACTTC.

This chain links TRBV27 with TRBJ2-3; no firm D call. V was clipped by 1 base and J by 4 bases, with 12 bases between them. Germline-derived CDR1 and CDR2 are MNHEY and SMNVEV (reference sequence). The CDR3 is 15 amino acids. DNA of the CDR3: TGTGCCAGCAGTTTATTAACCTTGAACCCAGATACGCAGTATTTT. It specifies CASSLLTLNPDTQYF.

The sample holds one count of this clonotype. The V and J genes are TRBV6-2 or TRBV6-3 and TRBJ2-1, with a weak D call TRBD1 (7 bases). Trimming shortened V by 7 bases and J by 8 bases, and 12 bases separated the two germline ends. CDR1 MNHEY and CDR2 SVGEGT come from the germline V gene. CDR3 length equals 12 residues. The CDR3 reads CASKVRGDEQFF. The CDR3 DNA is TGTGCCAGCAAGGTCAGGGGGGATGAGCAGTTCTTC.

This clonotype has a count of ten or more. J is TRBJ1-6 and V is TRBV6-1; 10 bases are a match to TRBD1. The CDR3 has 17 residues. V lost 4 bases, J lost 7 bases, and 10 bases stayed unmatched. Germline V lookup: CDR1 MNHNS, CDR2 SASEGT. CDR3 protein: CASSVSAGTGVNSPLHF. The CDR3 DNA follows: TGTGCCAGCAGTGTTAGTGCCGGGACAGGGGTCAATTCACCCCTCCACTTT.

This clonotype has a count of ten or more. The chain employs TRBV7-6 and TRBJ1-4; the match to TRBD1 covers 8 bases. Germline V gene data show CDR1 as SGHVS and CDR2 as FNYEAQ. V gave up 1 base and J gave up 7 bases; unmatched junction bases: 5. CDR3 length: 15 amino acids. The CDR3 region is CASSLEGRGREKLFF. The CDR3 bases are TGTGCCAGCAGCTTAGAGGGCAGGGGGCGTGAAAAACTGTTTTTT.

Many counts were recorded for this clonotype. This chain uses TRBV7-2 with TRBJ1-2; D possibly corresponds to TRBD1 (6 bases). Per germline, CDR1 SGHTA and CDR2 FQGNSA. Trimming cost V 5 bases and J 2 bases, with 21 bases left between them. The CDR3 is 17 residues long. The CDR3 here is CASSPGAGTLRNYGYTF. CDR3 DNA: TGTGCCAGCAGCCCAGGGGCCGGGACCCTCCGAAACTATGGCTACACCTTC.

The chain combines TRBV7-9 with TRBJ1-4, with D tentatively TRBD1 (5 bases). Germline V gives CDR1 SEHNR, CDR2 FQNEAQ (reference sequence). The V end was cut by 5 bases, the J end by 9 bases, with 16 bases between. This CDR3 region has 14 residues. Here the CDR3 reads CASSRGEERKKLFF. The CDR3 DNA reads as TGTGCCAGCAGCCGGGGGGAAGAAAGGAAAAAACTGTTTTTT.

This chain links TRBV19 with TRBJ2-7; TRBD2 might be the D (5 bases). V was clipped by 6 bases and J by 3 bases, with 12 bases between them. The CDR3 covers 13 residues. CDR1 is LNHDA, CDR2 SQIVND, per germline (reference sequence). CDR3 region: CASRTRVDYEQYF. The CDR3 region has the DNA TGTGCCAGTAGAACGCGGGTTGACTACGAGCAGTACTTC. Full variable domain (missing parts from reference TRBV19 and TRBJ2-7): DGGITQSPKYLFRKEGQNVTLSCEQNLNHDAMYWYRQDPGQGLRLIYYSQIVNDFQKGDIAEGYSVSREKKESFPLTVTSAQKNPTAFYLCASRTRVDYEQYFGPGTRLTVT.

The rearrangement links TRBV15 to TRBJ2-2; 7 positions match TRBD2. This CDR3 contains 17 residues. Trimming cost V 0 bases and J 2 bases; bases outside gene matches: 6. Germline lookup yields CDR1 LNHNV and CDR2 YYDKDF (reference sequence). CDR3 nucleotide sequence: TGTGCCACCAGCAGAGATTGGGAGGGTTTTAACACCGGGGAGCTGTTTTTT. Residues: CATSRDWEGFNTGELFF. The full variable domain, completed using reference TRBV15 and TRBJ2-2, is DAMVIQNPRYQVTQFGKPVTLSCSQTLNHNVMYWYQQKSSQAPKLLFHYYDKDFNNEADTPDNFQSRRPNTSFCFLDIRSPGLGDTAMYLCATSRDWEGFNTGELFFGEGSRLTVL.

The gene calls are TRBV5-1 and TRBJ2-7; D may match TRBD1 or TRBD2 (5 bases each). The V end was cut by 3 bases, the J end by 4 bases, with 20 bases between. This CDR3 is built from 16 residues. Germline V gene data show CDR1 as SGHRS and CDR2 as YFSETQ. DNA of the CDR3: TGCGCCAGCAGCTCTATGGGGACGGAGGTCCCATACGAGCAGTACTTC. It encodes CASSSMGTEVPYEQYF.

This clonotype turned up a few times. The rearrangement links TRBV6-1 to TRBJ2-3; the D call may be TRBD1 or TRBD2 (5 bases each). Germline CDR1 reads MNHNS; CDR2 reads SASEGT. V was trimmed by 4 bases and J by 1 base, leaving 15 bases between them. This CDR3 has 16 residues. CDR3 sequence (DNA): TGTGCCAGCAGTGCCGGGGCACCAGCGGGCACAGATACGCAGTATTTT. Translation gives CASSAGAPAGTDTQYF.